The 31 T cell receptor beta chains listed next were all sequenced from one sample in a study of OX40 agonist ivuxolimab in advanced cancers. Libraries were made using the immunoSEQ multiplex PCR assay. TCRdb limited this immuneACCESS table to in-frame rearrangements with V and J called. A share of clones is missing; checked studies link under half to unresolved V genes, and the rest is unexplained. Here the sample has about 82,000 clones; 88% occur a single time. About 0.72% of the sample is in the top ten clones. The sequencing here drew on CD4+ or CD8+ T cells sorted from blood, taken in a trial of the OX40 agonist ivuxolimab. All receptors come from an adult with an advanced solid tumor such as melanoma, head and neck, liver or kidney cancer.

J is TRBJ2-5 and V is TRBV6-6; D not certain. Trimming shortened V by 6 bases and J by 7 bases, and 21 bases separated the two germline ends. CDR3 size: 15 residues. Per germline, CDR1 MNHNY and CDR2 SVGAGI (reference sequence). The CDR3 spells CASRNGPRVWVTQYF. In DNA form, the CDR3 reads TGTGCCAGCAGGAATGGACCGAGAGTTTGGGTGACCCAGTACTTC.

V and J are TRBV19 and TRBJ1-2; 9 bases match TRBD1. The trim removed 4 bases at V and 7 bases at J, leaving 7 bases unmatched. CDR3 size: 14 residues. In germline, CDR1 is LNHDA, CDR2 SQIVND (reference sequence). The CDR3 spells CASSTTGGAPGYTF. The CDR3 DNA reads TGTGCCAGTAGTACCACAGGGGGCGCGCCTGGCTACACCTTC.

The genes are TRBV2 and TRBJ2-2, with D hard to call. Deletions cut 3 bases from V and 4 bases from J, with 9 bases between. Per the germline V gene, CDR1 is SNHLY and CDR2 is FYNNEI. This CDR3 is 14 amino acids long. The CDR3 coding sequence is TGTGCCAGCAGTGAGGGATTGATCACCGGGGAGCTGTTTTTT. Its translation: CASSEGLITGELFF.

V gene TRBV28 combines with J gene TRBJ2-5, with TRBD1 matching 8 bases. The CDR3 length is 13 residues. V shed 8 bases and J 5 bases; nucleotides not matched to a gene: 7. Germline V gene sequence: CDR1 MDHEN, CDR2 SYDVKM. The CDR3 spells CASAGQAVETQYF. The CDR3, as DNA: TGTGCCAGCGCGGGACAGGCAGTGGAGACCCAGTACTTC. Full variable domain (rest looked up from reference TRBV28 and TRBJ2-5): DVKVTQSSRYLVKRTGEKVFLECVQDMDHENMFWYRQDPGLGLRLIYFSYDVKMKEKGDIPEGYSVSREKKERFSLILESASTNQTSMYLCASAGQAVETQYFGPGTRLLVL.

V usage is TRBV7-3 and J usage is TRBJ2-1; D perhaps matches TRBD2 (6 bases). The V and J ends lost 5 bases and 7 bases respectively, with 15 bases between them. CDR3 length: 14 residues. The germline V gene has CDR1 SGHTA and CDR2 FQGTGA. CDR3: CASSPGTGRNEQFF. CDR3 nucleotides: TGTGCCAGCAGCCCCGGGACTGGGAGAAATGAGCAGTTCTTC.

In DNA, the CDR3 is TGTGCCAGCAGCCCAAGACTAGCGGGGGGGCAGTTCTTC. It encodes CASSPRLAGGQFF. This chain connects TRBV7-2 to TRBJ2-1; 13 nucleotides match TRBD2. The ends lost 5 bases at V and 12 bases at J; junction bases unmatched: 4. Germline V lookup: CDR1 SGHTA, CDR2 FQGNSA. This CDR3 comprises 13 residues.

This clone appeared a single time. This CDR3 is CSRPPLGQGICYGYTF. As DNA, the CDR3 is TGCAGCCGACCCCCCCTTGGACAGGGGATTTGCTATGGCTACACCTTC. The chain employs TRBV29-1 and TRBJ1-2; 9 bases fit TRBD1. The junction had 17 bases not matched to a gene; V was cut back by 8 bases and J by 4 bases. This CDR3 has 16 amino acids. Per germline, CDR1 SQVTM and CDR2 ANQGSEA.

This clone was detected only a few times. The genes are TRBV4-2 and TRBJ2-3; 10 bases agree with TRBD2. There are 16 residues in the CDR3. Germline trimming cut 4 bases from V and 4 bases from J; bases unmatched to any gene: 8. The germline gives CDR1 LGHNA, CDR2 YNFKEQ. The CDR3 spells CASSPTTSGFADTQYF. CDR3 nucleotide sequence: TGTGCCAGCAGCCCAACGACTAGCGGGTTCGCAGATACGCAGTATTTT.

The genes are TRBV11-1 and TRBJ2-4; D may be TRBD1 (6 bases). CDR3 length: 11 residues. V dropped 1 base and J dropped 15 bases, with 10 bases sitting between them. Germline assignment: CDR1 SGHAT and CDR2 FQDESV (reference sequence). The DNA of the CDR3 is TGTGCCAGCAGCTTAGTGAGGGGGAGGTACTTC. Its translation is CASSLVRGRYF.

The CDR3 sequence: CASRTGGARYGYTF. CDR3 nucleotides: TGTGCCAGCAGGACAGGGGGCGCGAGGTATGGCTACACCTTC. The chain carries TRBV27 and TRBJ1-2, with 10 bases matching TRBD1. Trimming took 6 bases from V and 5 from J; bases not matched to a gene: 6. CDR3 size: 14 residues. Germline CDR1 and CDR2: MNHEY and SMNVEV (reference sequence).

The chain combines TRBV2 with TRBJ2-3; TRBD2 agrees at 7 bases. The junction had 12 bases not matched to a gene; V was cut back by 7 bases and J by 5 bases. The CDR3 totals 15 residues. Germline CDR1 and CDR2: SNHLY and FYNNEI. The CDR3 spells CASTRPAGDGDTQYF. DNA for the CDR3: TGTGCCAGCACCCGCCCTGCGGGAGACGGAGATACGCAGTATTTT.

The chain links TRBV30 to TRBJ2-1; D gene unclear. V dropped 3 bases and J dropped 8 bases, with 11 bases sitting between them. Germline V gene data show CDR1 as GTSNPN and CDR2 as SVGIG (reference sequence). CDR3 length: 12 residues. In nucleotides, the CDR3 is TGTGCCTGGAGGGCCCGTCGGGATGAGCAGTTCTTC. Its protein product is CAWRARRDEQFF. Based on the CDR3 plus reference TRBV30 and TRBJ2-1, the full variable domain is SQTIHQWPATLVQPVGSPLSLECTVEGTSNPNLYWYRQAAGRGLQLLFYSVGIGQISSEVPQNLSASRPQDRQFILSSKKLLLSDSGFYLCAWRARRDEQFFGPGTRLTVL.

V is TRBV10-3 and J is TRBJ2-7; the match to TRBD1 covers 11 bases. The junction had 2 bases not matched to a gene; V was cut back by 5 bases and J by 2 bases. The germline V gene encodes CDR1 ENHRY and CDR2 SYGVKD. This CDR3 is 14 amino acids long. This CDR3 is CAISWDRGAYEQYF. CDR3 nucleotide sequence: TGTGCCATCAGTTGGGACAGGGGGGCCTACGAGCAGTACTTC.

The J gene is TRBJ1-5, the V gene TRBV30; a possible D gene is TRBD1 (6 bases). The length of the CDR3 is 13 residues. Trimming took 5 bases from V and 7 from J, leaving 15 bases between them. CDR1 and CDR2 (germline): GTSNPN, SVGIG (reference sequence). CDR3 DNA: TGTGCCTGGGATGCAGGGGATGAGCAGCCCCAGCATTTT. Protein product: CAWDAGDEQPQHF.

The V and J genes are TRBV19 and TRBJ2-2; D is possibly TRBD2 (5 bases). V dropped 4 bases and J dropped 6 bases, with 9 bases sitting between them. The length of the CDR3 is 13 residues. CDR1 is LNHDA, CDR2 SQIVND, per germline (reference sequence). The CDR3 DNA is TGTGCCAGTAGTAGTCGGAGGCCCGGGGAGCTGTTTTTT. It translates to CASSSRRPGELFF.

This chain connects TRBV19 to TRBJ1-1; TRBD1 is a possible D gene (5 bases). V gave up 10 bases and J gave up 3 bases, with 18 bases separating them. There are 14 residues in the CDR3. Germline CDR1 and CDR2: LNHDA and SQIVND (reference sequence). CDR3 sequence: CATSRGGVDTEAFF. The CDR3 DNA follows: TGTGCCACCAGCCGGGGGGGGGTTGACACTGAAGCTTTCTTT.

The chain employs TRBV7-2 and TRBJ2-2; a weak D match, TRBD2 (6 bases). Germline values: CDR1 SGHTA, CDR2 FQGNSA. Trimming left V 2 bases short and J 4 bases short, with 11 bases between. The CDR3 has 15 amino acids. Here the CDR3 DNA reads TGTGCCAGCAGCTTAATATGGGGAGGCACCGGGGAGCTGTTTTTT. Its protein product is CASSLIWGGTGELFF.

Only one count was recorded for this clone. This chain links TRBV4-1 with TRBJ1-2; D is unclear. V was clipped by 1 base and J by 4 bases, with 10 bases between them. CDR1 is MGHRA, CDR2 YSYEKL, per germline. The CDR3 length is 14 residues. The CDR3: CASSQGGTFYGYTF. CDR3 bases: TGCGCCAGCAGCCAAGGCGGCACTTTCTATGGCTACACCTTC.

The CDR3 sequence is CASAQLARTDTQYF. The CDR3 DNA follows: TGTGCCAGCGCACAACTAGCGAGGACAGATACGCAGTATTTT. The V call is TRBV5-4, the J call TRBJ2-3; 7 bases line up with TRBD2. J gave up 3 bases and V 7 bases, and 8 bases lay outside the gene matches. In germline, CDR1 is SGHNT, CDR2 YYREEE (reference sequence). The CDR3 runs to 14 residues.

The genes are TRBV5-6 and TRBJ2-5, with 9 bases identical to TRBD1. The CDR3 has 13 amino acids. J lost 6 bases, V lost 7 bases, and 7 bases had no gene match. In germline, CDR1 is SGHDT, CDR2 YYEEEE. CDR3 DNA: TGTGCCAGCCGACAGGGGGTCGGAAAGACCCAGTACTTC. Amino acids: CASRQGVGKTQYF.

The rearrangement uses TRBV27 and TRBJ2-3; D possibly corresponds to TRBD1 (5 bases). Trimming removed 5 bases at V and 5 bases at J, with 32 bases between. The germline gives CDR1 MNHEY, CDR2 SMNVEV (reference sequence). The CDR3 has 20 residues. The CDR3 reads CASSPRTKGVGRSREDTQYF. The CDR3 nucleotides read TGTGCCAGCAGTCCTAGGACGAAAGGGGTCGGCCGGAGCCGAGAAGATACGCAGTATTTT.

The J gene is TRBJ2-2, the V gene TRBV5-1; D gene uncertain. Per germline, CDR1 SGHRS and CDR2 YFSETQ. The germline V and J ends were trimmed by 0 bases and 6 bases, with 6 bases remaining between them. CDR3 size: 13 residues. The CDR3 loop reads CASSLEGPGELFF. The CDR3 nucleotides are TGCGCCAGCAGCTTGGAAGGGCCCGGGGAGCTGTTTTTT.

The chain recombines TRBV30 with TRBJ2-1, with 12 bases matching TRBD2. This CDR3 comprises 13 residues. In germline, CDR1 is GTSNPN, CDR2 SVGIG (reference sequence). With 3 bases clipped from V and 9 bases from J, the junction kept 3 bases outside the gene matches. The CDR3, as DNA: TGTGCCTGGAGGACTAGCGGGAGAGCTGAGCAGTTCTTC. Protein: CAWRTSGRAEQFF.

A note on this clone: The same CDR3 also results from other DNA sequences found in this sample. The chain employs TRBV9 and TRBJ2-7; D uncertain. Per germline, CDR1 SGDLS and CDR2 YYNGEE. The V gene lost 0 bases and the J gene lost 3 bases, with 10 bases spanning the gap. This CDR3 has 14 amino acids. The CDR3 nucleotides are TGTGCCAGCAGCGTAGCTTCCAGAAACTACGAGCAGTACTTC. It yields the protein CASSVASRNYEQYF. Using reference TRBV9 and TRBJ2-7 for the parts outside the CDR3, the full variable domain is DSGVTQTPKHLITATGQRVTLRCSPRSGDLSVYWYQQSLDQGLQFLIQYYNGEERAKGNILERFSAQQFPDLHSELNLSSLELGDSALYFCASSVASRNYEQYFGPGTRLTVT.

V is TRBV2 and J is TRBJ2-3; perhaps TRBD1 as D (6 bases). Looked up from germline, CDR1 is SNHLY and CDR2 is FYNNEI. This CDR3 is 14 amino acids long. V gave up 7 bases and J gave up 4 bases, with 15 bases separating them. This CDR3 reads CASKWQGSPDTQYF. The DNA of the CDR3 is TGTGCCAGCAAATGGCAGGGGAGTCCAGATACGCAGTATTTT.

The V and J genes are TRBV7-2 and TRBJ2-2; 11 bases match TRBD2. The V gene end was trimmed by 3 bases and the J gene end by 1 base; junction bases not matched to a gene: 4. This CDR3 comprises 17 residues. CDR1 is SGHTA, CDR2 FQGNSA, per germline. The CDR3 bases are TGTGCCAGCAGCTTTGTAACTAGCGGGAGGAACACCGGGGAGCTGTTTTTT. Translating gives CASSFVTSGRNTGELFF.

The rearrangement joins TRBV11-2 to TRBJ1-5; 8 bases line up with TRBD1. The CDR3 spans 14 residues. The V gene end was trimmed by 4 bases and the J gene end by 7 bases; junction bases not matched to a gene: 6. The germline V gene encodes CDR1 SGHAT and CDR2 FQNNGV. The CDR3 bases are TGTGCCAGCAGCTCCGGACAGGGATGGCAGCCCCAGCATTTT. The encoded protein is CASSSGQGWQPQHF.

CDR3 sequence reads: CASSLGPALGQYF. As DNA, the CDR3 is TGTGCCAGCAGCTTAGGGCCCGCTTTGGGACAGTACTTC. V is TRBV11-3 and J is TRBJ2-7, with unresolved D. Trimming took off 1 base at V and 10 bases at J, with 14 bases between the two ends. The CDR3 has 13 residues. Per the germline V gene, CDR1 is SGHNT and CDR2 is YENEEA.

The rearrangement uses TRBV4-2 and TRBJ2-7; tentatively, D is TRBD1 or TRBD2 (5 bases each). V lost 0 bases and J 4 bases, leaving 13 bases between the germline ends. CDR3 length: 15 residues. Germline loops: CDR1 LGHNA, CDR2 YNFKEQ. CDR3 bases: TGTGCCAGCAGCCAAGAAGGGGACGTGGGGTACGAGCAGTACTTC. It translates to CASSQEGDVGYEQYF.

The CDR3 reads CASSLGRGNTEAFF. In DNA, the CDR3 is TGTGCCAGCAGCTTGGGAAGGGGGAACACTGAAGCTTTCTTT. The chain couples TRBV7-3 to TRBJ1-1; tentatively, D is TRBD1 (5 bases). Germline CDR1 is SGHTA and CDR2 is FQGTGA. CDR3 length: 14 residues. Trimming took off 3 bases at V and 1 base at J, with 9 bases between the two ends. The full variable domain, completed using reference TRBV7-3 and TRBJ1-1, is GAGVSQTPSNKVTEKGKYVELRCDPISGHTALYWYRQSLGQGPEFLIYFQGTGAADDSGLPNDRFFAVRPEGSVSTLKIQRTERGDSAVYLCASSLGRGNTEAFFGQGTRLTVV.

This rearrangement joins TRBV7-3 to TRBJ2-5; D is possibly TRBD1 or TRBD2 (5 bases each). The germline V gene has CDR1 SGHTA and CDR2 FQGTGA. This CDR3 is built from 13 residues. V dropped 5 bases and J dropped 6 bases, with 13 bases sitting between them. This CDR3 reads CASSLGPAQTQYF. CDR3 DNA sequence: TGTGCCAGCAGCCTGGGACCCGCACAGACCCAGTACTTC.